The 13 T cell receptor beta chains below all came from one sample that was sequenced in a study of cytomegalovirus exposure and HLA in healthy donors. PCR was performed using 60 Vbeta and 13 Jbeta primers. The repertoire was sequenced with immunoSEQ multiplex PCR; TCRdb's copy has only in-frame clones and lacks some. Of about 95,000 clones listed, 76% are singletons. Sequenced input: PBMCs. These receptors originate from a man aged 30-40 years in good health and CMV-seropositive.

V usage is TRBV6-6 and J usage is TRBJ1-2, with 8 bases identical to TRBD1. The CDR3 runs to 15 residues. The germline CDR1 and CDR2 sequences are MNHNY and SVGAGI (reference sequence). Trimming took 6 bases from V and 6 from J; bases not matched to a gene: 12. CDR3 in DNA: TGTGCCAGCAGCGAGCCAAGGACAGGGATACATGGCTACACCTTC. Its translation: CASSEPRTGIHGYTF.

This chain connects TRBV9 to TRBJ2-1, with a possible D match to TRBD1 (5 bases). The germline V gene encodes CDR1 SGDLS and CDR2 YYNGEE. V lost 4 bases and J lost 4, with 15 bases in between. This CDR3 contains 15 residues. The chain's CDR3 is CASSSEGAPYNEQFF. The CDR3 coding sequence is TGTGCCAGCAGCTCCGAAGGGGCTCCGTACAATGAGCAGTTCTTC.

This chain connects TRBV7-3 to TRBJ2-3; perhaps TRBD2 as D (5 bases). The length of the CDR3 is 16 residues. The V end was cut by 0 bases, the J end by 4 bases, with 14 bases between. The germline CDR1 and CDR2 sequences are SGHTA and FQGTGA. CDR3 in amino acids: CASSLTGGAAPDTQYF. CDR3 bases: TGTGCCAGCAGCTTAACAGGAGGAGCGGCCCCAGATACGCAGTATTTT.

This chain uses TRBV30 with TRBJ1-5; D ambiguous. V was pared by 4 bases and J by 4 bases, with 8 bases between. Germline CDR1 and CDR2: GTSNPN and SVGIG (reference sequence). The CDR3 has 12 residues. The DNA of the CDR3 is TGTGCCTGGACTGACGGGAATCAGCCCCAGCATTTT. It is translated as CAWTDGNQPQHF.

V usage is TRBV5-1 and J usage is TRBJ2-1; a possible D gene is TRBD2 (6 bases). The CDR3 loop spans 16 amino acids. Germline CDR1 and CDR2: SGHRS and YFSETQ. V lost 4 bases and J lost 8, with 22 bases in between. CDR3 sequence reads: CASSLLSQAPGDEQFF. CDR3 nucleotide sequence: TGCGCCAGCAGCCTCCTATCCCAAGCGCCGGGGGATGAGCAGTTCTTC.

This clone was recorded once. V gene TRBV29-1 combines with J gene TRBJ2-1; D might be TRBD1 (5 bases). CDR3 length: 13 amino acids. The ends were cut back, 7 bases at V and 8 bases at J, with 18 bases in the middle. Looked up from germline, CDR1 is SQVTM and CDR2 is ANQGSEA. The CDR3 reads CSAPGWGGHEQFF. For the CDR3, the DNA is TGCAGCGCCCCCGGGTGGGGCGGCCATGAGCAGTTCTTC.

V gene TRBV11-3 combines with J gene TRBJ2-3, with 11 nucleotides matching TRBD2. The CDR3 contains 14 residues. V was pared by 4 bases and J by 8 bases, with 5 bases of the junction left unmatched. Germline values: CDR1 SGHNT, CDR2 YENEEA. CDR3 amino acids: CASSSGTSGATQYF. The CDR3 nucleotides read TGTGCCAGCAGCTCAGGGACTAGCGGAGCTACGCAGTATTTT. Full variable domain (outside the CDR3, taken from reference TRBV11-3 and TRBJ2-3): EAGVVQSPRYKIIEKKQPVAFWCNPISGHNTLYWYLQNLGQGPELLIRYENEEAVDDSQLPKDRFSAERLKGVDSTLKIQPAELGDSAVYLCASSSGTSGATQYFGPGTRLTVL.

The sample holds a few counts of this clone. The chain employs TRBV14 and TRBJ2-5, with TRBD1 as a possible D gene (6 bases). The CDR3 contains 15 residues. Germline values: CDR1 SGHDN, CDR2 FVKESK. Trimming cost V 1 base and J 5 bases, with 14 bases left between them. Here the CDR3 reads CASSQAGGLRETQYF. CDR3 nucleotide sequence: TGTGCCAGCAGCCAAGCTGGGGGCTTACGGGAGACCCAGTACTTC.

The chain is built from TRBV9 and TRBJ2-5, with TRBD2 identical over 11 bases. Per the germline V gene, CDR1 is SGDLS and CDR2 is YYNGEE. The CDR3 loop spans 19 amino acids. The junction had 18 bases not matched to a gene; V was cut back by 4 bases and J by 4 bases. CDR3 sequence reads: CASSPSRVAGGPGGETQYF. The CDR3 DNA follows: TGTGCCAGCAGCCCCTCTAGGGTAGCGGGAGGGCCCGGGGGAGAGACCCAGTACTTC.

On this clone itself: The identical CDR3 is also encoded by other nucleotide sequences in the sample. The J gene is TRBJ2-7, the V gene TRBV7-2; 9 bases fit TRBD2. Unmatched junction bases numbered 0, after V lost 3 bases and J lost 0 bases. Germline V CDR1 and CDR2: SGHTA, FQGNSA. There are 14 residues in the CDR3. CDR3 DNA: TGTGCCAGCAGCTTGACTAGCGGCTCCTACGAGCAGTACTTC. Its translation is CASSLTSGSYEQYF.

This clone was observed once. This chain links TRBV6-4 with TRBJ2-1; weak D call: TRBD2 (7 bases). The CDR3 has 19 amino acids. Germline-derived CDR1 and CDR2 are MRHNA and SNTAGT. The germline V and J ends were trimmed by 2 bases and 10 bases, with 30 bases remaining between them. The CDR3 sequence: CASSDEENRWGGFCSEQFF. CDR3 DNA sequence: TGTGCCAGCAGTGACGAAGAAAATAGGTGGGGGGGCTTCTGCAGCGAGCAGTTCTTC.

This clone was seen more than once but under ten times. This sequence joins TRBV6-4 and TRBJ1-1, with D perhaps matching TRBD1 (6 bases). This CDR3 is 13 amino acids long. Germline CDR1 and CDR2: MRHNA and SNTAGT. V was pared by 6 bases and J by 8 bases, with 16 bases between. The CDR3 here is CASSFGGGREAFF. The CDR3 nucleotides are TGTGCCAGCAGCTTTGGCGGGGGGCGAGAAGCTTTCTTT.

The V and J genes are TRBV18 and TRBJ2-5, with 10 bases lining up with TRBD2. CDR3 length: 15 residues. CDR1 is KGHSH, CDR2 LQKENI, per germline. Trimming removed 3 bases from V and 4 bases from J; junction bases left unmatched: 5. The CDR3 sequence: CASSPQRGGPETQYF. DNA for the CDR3: TGTGCCAGCTCACCCCAGCGGGGGGGCCCAGAGACCCAGTACTTC.